The source of this T cell receptor beta chain is a study of CD4 T cells in relation to SARS-CoV-2 and coronaviruses. Whole-study results and caveats: Approximately 65% of donors had memory CD4+ clonotypes crossrecognizing SARS-CoV-2 and common cold coronavirus spike. Memory recall responses, not primary responses primed in culture, are what the assay detects.

Uncultured naive and memory CD4+ T cells supplied DNA for deep TCR-beta sequencing. The assay was immunoSEQ multiplex PCR, and TCRdb's table has in-frame clones only and misses some. The sample has approximately 59,000 clones; around 87% are singletons. This CDR3 is built from 13 residues. The germline gives CDR1 LNHDA, CDR2 SQIVND (reference sequence). V shed 3 bases and J shed 4 bases, with 4 bases lying between them. This clone was seen once. Its antigen remains unknown. This sample also contains other DNA sequences that code for the same CDR3. The unexposed donors gave CD4+ T cells in about 2011-2018, prior to COVID-19.

The chain joins TRBV19 to TRBJ2-6; D remains unclear. Input material: memory CD4+ T cells from PBMCs. The receptor was isolated from a human donor in good health. Written as DNA, the CDR3 is TGTGCCAGTAGTATCTCAGGGGCCAACGTCCTGACTTTC. It encodes CASSISGANVLTF.